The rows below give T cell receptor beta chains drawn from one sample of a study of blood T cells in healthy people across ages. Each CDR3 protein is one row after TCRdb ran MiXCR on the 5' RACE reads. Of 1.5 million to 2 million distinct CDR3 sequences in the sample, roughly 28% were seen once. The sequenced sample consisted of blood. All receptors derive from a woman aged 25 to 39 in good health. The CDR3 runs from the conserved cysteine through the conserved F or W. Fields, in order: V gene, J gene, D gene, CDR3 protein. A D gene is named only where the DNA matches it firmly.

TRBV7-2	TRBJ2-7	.	CASSLFPNEQYF
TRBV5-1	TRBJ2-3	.	CASGVGASTDTQYF
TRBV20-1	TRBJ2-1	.	CSARDFGIGGYEQFF
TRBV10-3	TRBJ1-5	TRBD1	CAISESGAGGSGNQPQHF
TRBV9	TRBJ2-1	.	CASSVGGDSYNEQFF
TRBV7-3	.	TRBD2	CASSTGGLAETQYF
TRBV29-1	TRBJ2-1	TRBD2	CCRGSSYNEQFF
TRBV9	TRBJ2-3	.	CASSVQGSTSDTQYF
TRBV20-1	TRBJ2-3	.	CSAPWGSTDTQYF
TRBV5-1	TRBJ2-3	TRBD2	CASSMTSGGDTQYF
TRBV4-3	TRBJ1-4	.	CASSQDYRVEKLFF
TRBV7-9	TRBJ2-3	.	CASSSAGPTQHTDTQYF
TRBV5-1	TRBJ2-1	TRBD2	CASSRRTGTRVNEPSEQFF
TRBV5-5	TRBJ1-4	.	CAGSLETGFATNEKLFF
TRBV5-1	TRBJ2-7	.	CASSLETTFPSEQYF
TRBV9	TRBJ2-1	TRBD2	CASSVESRGGFDEQFF
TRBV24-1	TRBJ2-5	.	CATSDLGETQYF
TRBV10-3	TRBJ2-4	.	CAINPPAAKNIQYF
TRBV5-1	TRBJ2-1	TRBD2	CASSVGLAGDNEQFF
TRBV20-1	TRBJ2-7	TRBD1	CSVYRDSVFREQYF
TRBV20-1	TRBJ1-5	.	CSARDSQGGQPQHF
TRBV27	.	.	CASTTQGLPYEQYF
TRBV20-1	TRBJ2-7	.	CSAGAGLGVSGPEQYF
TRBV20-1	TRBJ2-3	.	CSARVITDTQYF
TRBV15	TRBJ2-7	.	CATSRDRPYEQYF
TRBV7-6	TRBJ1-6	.	CASSLQGISSPLHF
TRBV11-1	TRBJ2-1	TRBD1	CASSHSGTGNNEQFF
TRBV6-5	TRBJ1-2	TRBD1	CASSRDRENYGYTF
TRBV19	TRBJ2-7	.	CASSSSQRWEQYF
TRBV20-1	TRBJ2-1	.	CSARRRGASYNEQFF
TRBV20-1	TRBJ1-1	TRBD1	CSVRGRGAEAFF
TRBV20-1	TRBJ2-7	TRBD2	CSARGLAGARSSYEQYF
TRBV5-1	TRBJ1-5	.	CASSLVPQGQPQHF
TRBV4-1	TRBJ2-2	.	CASSQPQGTGELFF
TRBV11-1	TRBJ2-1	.	CASCWRVGGGEQFF
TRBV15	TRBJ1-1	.	CATSRDIGRLNTEAFF
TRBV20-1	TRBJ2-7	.	CSAREVTYASYEQYF
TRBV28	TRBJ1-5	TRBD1	CASTRDSGQPQHF
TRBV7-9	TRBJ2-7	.	CASSLGGEGTSYEQYF